Sequencing of this T cell receptor (beta chain) was carried out in a study of vaccination and CD4 T cells after COVID-19 (dated by TCRdb to 2022 to 2024). Looking at the study overall: Convalescent patients had a positive SARS-CoV-2 result on nasal swab PCR, and of these patients, several had mild disease and one had severe disease. Post-vaccine blood samples were obtained a median of about 72 days after the second vaccine dose, with a range of about 12 to 241 days. A few convalescent patients gave samples both early after vaccination (day 14) and late after vaccination (days 161 to 241). Six males and four females were included in the convalescent cohort, with two Hispanic individuals, seven Caucasians, two Asians and one multiracial person represented. Post-COVID blood samples were collected from convalescent patients a median of around 100 days after diagnosis, with a range of about 35 to 170 days. Overlapping spike peptide pools from SARS-CoV-2 and from the common cold coronaviruses HCoV-NL63, HCoV-OC43 and HCoV-229E were used as culture stimuli. Participants got two doses of the Pfizer-BioNTech BNT162b2 vaccine (n=8) or two doses of the Moderna mRNA-1273 vaccine (n=2). As controls, cultures received a CEFX viral epitope pool (the positive control), an HIV-1 Nef peptide pool (the negative control), or no peptide at all. The spike-specific CD4+ TCR repertoire was compared before and after mRNA vaccination in approximately ten COVID-19 convalescent patients and a handful of infection-naive healthy vaccine recipients.

The CDR3 spans 15 residues, from the cysteine through the phenylalanine. CDR3 DNA is the only sequence kept; it has 45 bases, read in frame from the first base. CDR1 and CDR2 are drawn from the germline V gene (reference sequence): MNHEY, SMNVEV. The junction carries 10 bases between V and J, which are trimmed by 0 bases and 2 bases respectively. A word on this clonotype: The clone's antigen remains unknown. Base qualities are not recorded, but no much larger clone differs from it by a single base.

The library relied on PCR. DNA from cultured CD4+ T cells underwent TCR sequencing with the Oncomine TCR Beta short-read assay at the Johns Hopkins FTIC core. The QIAamp micro DNA kit was used to extract genomic DNA from the cultured CD4+ T cells. Oncomine TCR Beta libraries made from cultured CD4+ T cells were pooled using unique dual indexes and sequenced on an Illumina iSeq 100. In the authors' own workflow: Non-productive sequences were removed, and CDR3s that did not start with C, did not end with F or W, or were shorter than 7 amino acids were discarded. Antigen-specific clonotypes were identified using the MANAFEST web application through comparison of peptide-stimulated wells with reference and other culture wells. Positive clones required FDR below 0.05, an odds ratio above 5, and productive frequency above 0.1% in at least two of three replicate wells. A clonotype counted as cross-reactive if it showed significant expansion both in the SARS-CoV-2 spike wells and in at least one common cold coronavirus spike condition. Similarity between CDR3 sequences was evaluated in R version 3.6.1 using Levenshtein distances (stringdist) and unrooted phylogenetic trees (ape). TCRdb reprocessing: public reads trimmed at Q25 with fastp, clones called with MiXCR, in-frame beta chains kept. Rows are combined by CDR3 protein, so each entry shows the most common genes and DNA. These V and J calls originate from TCRdb's pipeline instead of the authors' own analysis. The sample data list approximately 17,000 distinct CDR3 sequences, and around 50% of these were observed just once. The top ten clonotypes cover approximately 18% of the sample.

Overall results and qualifications from the work: Of the vaccine-specific clones found in convalescent patients, nearly all (304 of 307) were mono-reactive for SARS-CoV-2 spike instead of being cross-reactive with common cold coronaviruses. In convalescent patients, a median roughly 86% of post-vaccine SARS-CoV-2-reactive clones were detected only after vaccination, suggesting vaccine-specific priming. The number of convalescent patients in the study was relatively small, and the study did not examine early timepoints following natural infection. An increase in the median number of SARS-CoV-2-reactive clonotypes from 21 after infection to 38 after vaccination was observed, but the change was not found to be significant.

The intended sense of this specimen's time point label: late sampling 161 to 241 days after vaccination in three convalescent patients. The treatment or condition label here, explained by the study, means: roughly 10-day PBMC culture with coronavirus spike peptide pools or control peptides (ViraFEST assay). The study used the ViraFEST assay, which expanded antigen-specific T cells with peptide pools and then identified expanded clonotypes by TCR sequencing. Positive SARS-CoV-2 PCR tests in the convalescent patients dated from March to December 2020, before Alpha, Beta and Delta variants emerged in the United States. Each well held approximately 2 million PBMCs cultured in IMDM containing approximately 5% human AB serum and roughly 9.7 IU/ml IL-2, with 10 ug/ml peptide pools added. On days 3 and 7, half of the culture medium was replaced with fresh IL-2-containing medium. After around 10 days of culture, CD4+ T cells were isolated by negative selection with the EasySep CD4+ T cell isolation kit. Ficoll-Paque Plus gradient centrifugation was used to isolate PBMCs from whole blood, and the isolated PBMCs were then either used fresh or cryopreserved at -140C. Culture conditions were generally each tested in triplicate wells.

The sample was CD4+ T cells from blood, cultured in vitro, taken about 7 months after SARS-CoV-2 vaccination. The receptor's source is a human donor who had recovered from COVID-19. This sequence uses TRBV27 and TRBJ1-1; no D gene is confidently identified. The sequenced DNA is TGTGCCAGCAGTTTATCTGGAGCGCAAAACACTGAAGCTTTCTTT. The encoded protein is CASSLSGAQNTEAFF.